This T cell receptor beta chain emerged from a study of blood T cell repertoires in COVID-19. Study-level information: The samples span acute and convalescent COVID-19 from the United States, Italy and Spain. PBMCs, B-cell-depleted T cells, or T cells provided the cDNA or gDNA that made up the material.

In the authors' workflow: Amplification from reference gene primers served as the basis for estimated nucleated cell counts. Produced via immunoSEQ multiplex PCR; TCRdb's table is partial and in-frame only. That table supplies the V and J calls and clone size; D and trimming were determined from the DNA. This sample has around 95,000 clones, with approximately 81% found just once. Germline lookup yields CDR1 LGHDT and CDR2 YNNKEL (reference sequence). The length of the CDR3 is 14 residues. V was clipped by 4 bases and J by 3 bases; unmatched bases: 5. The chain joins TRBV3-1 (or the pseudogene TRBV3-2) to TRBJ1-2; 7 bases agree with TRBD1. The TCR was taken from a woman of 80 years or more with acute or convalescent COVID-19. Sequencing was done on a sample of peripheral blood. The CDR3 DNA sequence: TGTGCCAGCAGCCGGACAGGTCCGGACTATGGCTACACCTTC. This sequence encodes CASSRTGPDYGYTF.